This entry concerns a single T cell receptor (beta chain). This clonotype was picked up many times. Which antigen it targets is not known. No qualities accompany the bases; no much larger clone lies one base away. This specimen comes from a study of molecular identifiers for immune sequencing clone quantification (dated by TCRdb to between 2017 and 2018). In terms of the full investigation: For a replicate experiment, RNA from 20,000 or 100,000 naive CD8 T cells was divided into five aliquots, of which four were sequenced. CD8 T cells were used in a methods study to benchmark molecular-identifier clustering-based TCR repertoire sequencing (MIDCIRS) and TCR RNA copy counting. What the study reported, not specific to this receptor: Spiked-in Jurkat TCR RNA equivalent to a single cell was reported to be detectable even among over 800,000 naive CD8 T cells. Spiked-in Jurkat TCR RNA (10 copies' worth), which is not part of the donor repertoire, was contained in the naive libraries. When barcode sub-clustering was omitted, TCR diversity was inflated by chimeric consensus sequences, with chimeras reaching as high as 47%. Identical TCR molecules sharing a barcode could cause highly expanded clone sizes to be underestimated. Modeling estimated 3 to 3.5 recovered TCR RNA copies per cell, compared with about ten by digital PCR, which implies about 30% capture efficiency. In CMV-specific effector cells, clones with more than 20 RNA copies contained over 98% of molecules, whereas in naive cells such clones contained under 1% of molecules.

Spanning cysteine to phenylalanine, the CDR3 consists of 14 amino acids. The only DNA kept is the CDR3, 42 bases in frame from the first base. Trimming costs V 3 bases and J 1 base, and their ends lie 9 bases apart. CDR1 and CDR2 were assigned from the germline V gene (reference sequence) as PRHDT and FYEKMQ. Library preparation employed PCR. The reads were generated on an Illumina HiSeq 4000. Bulk TCR libraries were prepared as previously described, using TCR primers listed in Table S5. Total RNA was purified with the Qiagen AllPrep DNA/RNA kit. Reads from multiple sequencing runs of the same library were pooled before analysis. As for the original processing: Reads were retained only if the reads had an exact TCR constant sequence, and the retained reads were trimmed to 150 nt and grouped according to their 12-nt molecular barcodes. Reads inside each barcode group were sub-clustered using a 15% Levenshtein threshold, and a quality-weighted consensus sequence was constructed for each RNA molecule. Non-functional sequences were excluded, and lower-count sequences lying one edit away from another sequence were also excluded. Based on fitting two negative binomial distributions, any barcode sub-cluster with under 20% of the maximum read count was discarded. The raw public reads went through TCRdb reprocessing: fastp at Q25, MiXCR clone calling, in-frame beta chains kept. Duplicate CDR3 protein sequences are folded into a single record with the most common DNA and genes. The authors' filters were not applied to this entry. The sample profile shows 550,000 to 750,000 distinct CDR3 sequences; nearly 20% of them were found once. The top ten hold 0.7% to 1% of the sample.

Libraries of naive CD8 T cells were generated from around 20,000 to 990,000 sorted cells, with 10%, 30% or 50% of the purified RNA used. On a BD FACSAria II, naive CD8 T cells were FACS-sorted as CD8+CD4-CCR7+CD45RA+ and collected into RLT Plus buffer. Detection sensitivity was tested by spiking Jurkat RNA equal to roughly ten TCR copies' worth into samples containing about 20,000-1,100,000 naive CD8 T cells. Enrichment of CD8 T cells was done with RosetteSep CD8+ T Cell Enrichment Cocktail plus Ficoll-Paque, and ACK red cell lysis came afterward. The chain is made from TRBV13 and TRBJ1-1, with the D gene call left open. This receptor was taken from a human donor in good health. Some libraries in this study had Jurkat cell RNA spiked in. The sequenced sample consisted of naive CD8+ T cells from blood, with Jurkat cell RNA spiked in. In light of the paper, this sample's cell subset or site label describes: FACS-sorted CD8+CD4-CCR7+CD45RA+ naive T cells. The CDR3 region: CASSFISQNTEAFF. DNA sequence: TGTGCCAGCAGCTTTATCAGCCAGAACACTGAAGCTTTCTTT.